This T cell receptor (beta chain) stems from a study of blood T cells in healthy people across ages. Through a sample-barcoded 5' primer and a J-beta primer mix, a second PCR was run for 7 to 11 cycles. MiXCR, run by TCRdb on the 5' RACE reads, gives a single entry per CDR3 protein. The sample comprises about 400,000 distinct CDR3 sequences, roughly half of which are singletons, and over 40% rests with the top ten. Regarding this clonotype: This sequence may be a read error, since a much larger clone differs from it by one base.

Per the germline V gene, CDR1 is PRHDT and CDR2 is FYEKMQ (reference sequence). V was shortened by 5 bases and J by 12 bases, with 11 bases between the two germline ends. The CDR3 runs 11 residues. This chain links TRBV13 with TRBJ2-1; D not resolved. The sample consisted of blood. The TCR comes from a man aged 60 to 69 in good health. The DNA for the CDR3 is TGTGCCAGCAGCCCCGGTGGTGGGCAGTTCTTC. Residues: CASSPGGGQFF.